This TCR beta chain was profiled in a study of CD4 T cells in relation to SARS-CoV-2 and coronaviruses (dated by TCRdb to about 2021). General notes on the study: In the ViraFEST assay, PBMCs were grown with antigen for nine to eleven days, and TCR beta CDR3s were then sequenced to identify antigen-specific clonal expansions. At the level of individual TCR clonotypes, the study evaluated whether memory CD4+ T cells crossreact between the spike proteins of SARS-CoV-2 and those of common cold coronaviruses. For other donors in the study, expansion assays were sequenced with a different, Illumina-based TCR-beta assay. An HIV-1 Nef peptide pool or a culture without peptide was used as the negative reference condition. Shared crossreactive spike epitopes were mapped to their HLA restriction using patient-derived lymphoblastoid cell lines. Samples from a few pre-COVID donors and the naive versus memory experiments were sequenced with the Adaptive Biotechnologies TCR-sequencing kit; other data were Illumina-based. The paper as a whole reports these results and caveats: Small numbers of patients and of tested TCRs were a limitation of the study. No donor contributed both pre-pandemic and post-infection samples, which limited tracing the source of pre-existing responses. Crossreactive clones showed significantly weaker SARS-CoV-2-driven expansion than monoreactive clones, consistent with antigenic imprinting. Crossreactivity analysis was centred on spike protein, so crossreactivity against other viral proteins was not assessed. Roughly 64% of donors had memory CD4+ clonotypes that crossrecognized SARS-CoV-2 and at least one common cold coronavirus spike.

The CDR3 covers 18 residues, taking in both the cysteine and the phenylalanine. Only the CDR3 portion is preserved as DNA: 54 bases, with reading frame beginning at the first base. CDR1 and CDR2 (KGHSH, LQKENI) derive from the germline V gene. Compared with germline, V lacks 2 bases and J lacks 0 bases; bases without a gene match: 10. Turning to this clone: Its antigen is unknown. No base quality information exists; no much larger clone differs at one position.

CD4+ T cells from unexposed donors were collected before the COVID-19 pandemic (2011-2018). After more than 9 days of culture, CD4+ T cells were isolated with the EasySep CD4+ T cell isolation kit. As far as cell numbers permitted, CD4+ T cells from unexposed donors were tested for reactivity against SARS-CoV-2 S and N as well as four spike pools from common cold coronaviruses. Each well held more than 1.5 million PBMCs cultured in IMDM containing about 5.3% human AB serum and around 10 IU/ml IL-2. Half of the culture medium was replaced with fresh IL-2-containing medium on days 3 and 7. In general, triplicate replicate wells were used for every peptide culture condition. Leukapheresis product for the unexposed donors was bought commercially. Ficoll-Paque PLUS gradient centrifugation was used to isolate PBMCs from either whole blood or leukapheresis product. PBMCs were either cryopreserved at -140 degrees C or used fresh in the expansion assay. The QIAamp Micro DNA Kit was used to extract genomic DNA from the CD4+ T cells.

Preparation of the library involved the immunoSEQ multiplex PCR assay. Concerning the study's data processing: During preprocessing, nonproductive sequences were discarded, as were any CDR3s that did not begin with C, did not end with F or W, or were shorter than 7 amino acids. The MANAFEST web app was used to call antigen-specific clonotypes on the basis of expansion compared with the reference and with other culture wells. A clone counted as positive if significantly expanded in 2 of 3 replicate wells versus the reference culture at FDR below 0.05. Positive clones also required significant expansion versus all other tandem wells and an odds ratio above 5. Pairwise Levenshtein distance, computed with the stringdist R package after three terminal residues were trimmed from each end, was used as the measure of CDR3 homology. Here the immuneACCESS table is served through TCRdb, limited to in-frame sequences with V and J called. Missing clones are a known gap in these copies; in checked studies unresolved V genes cover under half, and the rest lacks a known reason. The V and J calls and clone size were taken over from that table, and D and trimming were inferred from the DNA. This sample comprises about 26,000 clones, 70% to 80% of them detected only once. The leading ten clones occupy approximately 18% of the sample.

Sequenced material: CD4+ T cells from PBMCs, cultured in vitro. This receptor was taken from a human donor in good health. The sequence joins TRBV18 to TRBJ1-5; the central 7 bases match TRBD1. The DNA sequence is TGTGCCAGCTCACCAGAGCCCCGGGACAGATTTAGCAATCAGCCCCAGCATTTT. It translates to CASSPEPRDRFSNQPQHF.